The clone carrying this T cell receptor (beta chain) has a handful of counts. Its matching antigen is unknown. Looked up from germline, CDR1 is SNHLY and CDR2 is FYNNEI. The length of the CDR3 is 12 residues. For the second PCR, which ran for about 7 to 11 cycles, a sample-barcoded 5' primer and a J-beta primer mix were used. The authors tagged each cDNA molecule using a template-switch adaptor with 12 random nucleotides. From the 5' RACE reads, TCRdb called clonotypes with MiXCR, one entry per CDR3 protein. The profile covers 660,000 or so distinct CDR3 sequences, with roughly three fifths appearing a single time and over 30% taken by the ten largest. This entry comes from a study of blood T cells in healthy people across ages. Whole-study results and caveats: Any conclusive comparison of naive versus antigen-experienced cells was prevented by using unsorted PBMCs. CMV infection status of these donors was not known. While age rose, TCR beta diversity per million T cells dropped in a roughly linear way.

The chain links TRBV2 to TRBJ2-4; D possibly corresponds to TRBD1 (6 bases). The J call is uncertain, as TRBJ2-5 better fits the DNA end. The sequenced sample consisted of blood. The receptor was derived from a man in his fifties or sixties in good health. The CDR3 reads CASHRDQETQYF. As DNA, the CDR3 is TGTGCCAGTCACAGGGACCAAGAGACCCAGTACTTC.